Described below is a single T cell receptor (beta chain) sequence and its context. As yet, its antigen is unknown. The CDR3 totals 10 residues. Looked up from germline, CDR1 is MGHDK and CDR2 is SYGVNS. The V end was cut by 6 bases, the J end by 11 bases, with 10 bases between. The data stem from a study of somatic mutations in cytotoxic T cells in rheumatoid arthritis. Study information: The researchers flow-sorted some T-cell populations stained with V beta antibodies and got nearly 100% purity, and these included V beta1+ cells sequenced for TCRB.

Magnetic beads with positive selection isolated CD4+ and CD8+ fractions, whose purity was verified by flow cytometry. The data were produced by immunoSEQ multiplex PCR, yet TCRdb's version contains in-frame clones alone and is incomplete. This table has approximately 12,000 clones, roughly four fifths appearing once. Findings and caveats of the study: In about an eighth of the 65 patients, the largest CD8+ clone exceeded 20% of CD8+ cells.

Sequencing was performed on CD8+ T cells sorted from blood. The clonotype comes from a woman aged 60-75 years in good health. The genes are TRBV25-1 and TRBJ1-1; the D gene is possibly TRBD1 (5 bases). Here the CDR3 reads CASSQGEAFF. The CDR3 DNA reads TGTGCCAGCAGCCAGGGTGAGGCTTTCTTT.